Presented here are 9 T cell receptor beta chains from one specimen sequenced in a study of OX40 agonist ivuxolimab in advanced cancers. Assay: immunoSEQ multiplex PCR; the TCRdb copy retains only in-frame clones and omits some. The sample contains 65,000 to 90,000 clones, around 88% of which appear only once. Material: CD4+ or CD8+ T cells sorted from blood, obtained in a trial of the OX40 agonist ivuxolimab. The receptors were sampled from an adult with an advanced solid tumor such as melanoma, head and neck, liver or kidney cancer.

The chain joins TRBV7-2 to TRBJ2-7, with D perhaps matching TRBD2 (5 bases). Trimming removed 1 base at V and 5 bases at J, with 12 bases between. CDR3 length equals 14 residues. CDR1 and CDR2 from the germline V gene are SGHTA and FQGNSA. The CDR3 loop reads CASSLGGFRDEQYF. Written as DNA, the CDR3 is TGTGCCAGCAGCTTAGGCGGGTTTCGGGACGAGCAGTACTTC.

V is TRBV5-8 and J is TRBJ2-2; D gene ambiguous. CDR1 SGHTS and CDR2 YDEGEE come from the germline V gene. Trimming shortened V by 6 bases and J by 4 bases, and 4 bases separated the two germline ends. The CDR3 is made up of 11 amino acids. CDR3 amino acids: CASIITGELFF. For the CDR3, the DNA is TGTGCCAGCATCATCACCGGGGAGCTGTTTTTT.

The rearrangement links TRBV9 to TRBJ2-3; D may be TRBD1 (5 bases). The CDR3 extends over 16 amino acids. Germline values: CDR1 SGDLS, CDR2 YYNGEE. Deletions cut 2 bases from V and 0 bases from J, with 13 bases between. This chain's CDR3 is CASSVGHKKSTDTQYF. The DNA of the CDR3 is TGTGCCAGCAGCGTCGGACACAAGAAGAGCACAGATACGCAGTATTTT.

The V call is TRBV14, the J call TRBJ1-4, with no clear D. The CDR3 length is 14 residues. Germline values: CDR1 SGHDN, CDR2 FVKESK. The germline V and J ends were trimmed by 0 bases and 8 bases, with 10 bases remaining between them. Here the CDR3 reads CASSQDGLSEKLFF. The CDR3 nucleotides are TGTGCCAGCAGCCAAGACGGCCTAAGCGAAAAACTGTTTTTT.

This clone was seen just once. J is TRBJ1-2 and V is TRBV10-3, with TRBD1 matching over 9 bases. This CDR3 comprises 14 residues. CDR1 is ENHRY and CDR2 is SYGVKD in the germline V gene. The trim removed 7 bases at V and 7 bases at J, leaving 10 bases unmatched. CDR3 loop: CAITLDRGAGGYTF. The CDR3 nucleotides are TGTGCCATCACCTTGGACAGGGGAGCGGGTGGCTACACCTTC.

The rearrangement uses TRBV5-6 and TRBJ1-2; D is unresolved. Germline assignment: CDR1 SGHDT and CDR2 YYEEEE. The germline V and J ends were trimmed by 2 bases and 6 bases, with 14 bases remaining between them. The CDR3 loop spans 14 amino acids. The CDR3 nucleotides are TGTGCCAGCAGCTTAAACGCTCTCCTGCATGGCTACACCTTC. Its protein product is CASSLNALLHGYTF.

The chain is built from TRBV27 and TRBJ2-6; a weak D match, TRBD2 (6 bases). The CDR3 has 19 residues. Per the germline V gene, CDR1 is MNHEY and CDR2 is SMNVEV (reference sequence). Trimming took 4 bases from V and 0 from J, leaving 19 bases between them. The CDR3 is CASSSLSGRGYSGANVLTF. CDR3 bases: TGTGCCAGCAGTTCCCTATCGGGGCGGGGATACTCTGGGGCCAACGTCCTGACTTTC.

In this sample, this clone turned up once. The chain couples TRBV7-6 to TRBJ1-4, with D unresolved. There are 15 residues in the CDR3. The V end lost 1 base, the J end lost 8 bases, and 14 bases lay between the germline ends. CDR1 SGHVS and CDR2 FNYEAQ come from the germline V gene. CDR3 amino acids: CASSLVGGFGEKLFF. The CDR3 DNA is TGTGCCAGCAGCTTAGTGGGCGGCTTCGGAGAAAAACTGTTTTTT. The full variable domain, rest sourced from reference TRBV7-6 and TRBJ1-4, is GAGVSQSPRYKVTKRGQDVALRCDPISGHVSLYWYRQALGQGPEFLTYFNYEAQQDKSGLPNDRFSAERPEGSISTLTIQRTEQRDSAMYRCASSLVGGFGEKLFFGSGTQLSVL.

V is TRBV9 and J is TRBJ2-1, with D unresolved. V shed 0 bases and J shed 9 bases, with 7 bases lying between them. The CDR3 extends over 12 amino acids. Germline V gene lookup returns CDR1 SGDLS and CDR2 YYNGEE. Here the CDR3 reads CASSVVSSEQFF. The CDR3 DNA reads as TGTGCCAGCAGCGTAGTGTCGTCTGAGCAGTTCTTC.